This T cell receptor beta chain is drawn from a study of T cells in Graves' hyperthyroidism and ophthalmopathy (dated by TCRdb to the late 2010s). Some background on the complete study: Peripheral blood samples were taken at the time of initial diagnosis, prior to any treatment. A discovery cohort of 95 to 100 patients, about 43 with Graves' ophthalmopathy and more than 55 with stable Graves' hyperthyroidism, was used to find distinguishing TCR V-J signatures. Whether ophthalmopathy could be predicted prospectively was tested in an independent validation cohort made up of under 20 hyperthyroidism patients plus 17 patients who later progressed to ophthalmopathy. The roughly 100 discovery patients were divided at random into training and test sets in a 7:3 ratio. In addition, the study compared T-cell repertoires in thyroid tissue and in blood from roughly 6 Graves' hyperthyroidism patients. Once sampling was done, hyperthyroidism patients were given methimazole at a starting dose of 30 mg daily, whereas ophthalmopathy patients were given high-dose intravenous methylprednisolone. The paper describes TCR Vbeta CDR3 sequencing of more than 120 peripheral blood samples, made up of 43 ophthalmopathy patients, some 76 hyperthyroidism patients and 17 progressor patients. Study-level results and caveats: No statistical method was used to fix the sample size in advance, and group allocation was not hidden from the investigators. Blood samples also contained most of the expanded thyroid clonotypes (frequency above 0.001), which suggests that blood repertoires may reflect thyroid immune responses. Ophthalmopathy was separated from stable hyperthyroidism by a 13 V-J signature model, with approximately 86% sensitivity and roughly 81% specificity obtained in cross-validation and 80%/75% obtained in testing. In validation, progression to ophthalmopathy was predicted by the model with nearly 71% sensitivity and roughly 72% specificity, a median of approximately 6.5 months before onset.

There are many counts of this clonotype. Its antigen is unknown. It has no much larger one-base neighbor in the sample; base qualities were not kept. The germline V gene sets CDR1 to MDHEN and CDR2 to SYDVKM. V and J lose 3 bases and 0 bases, and a span of 9 bases separates them. From the cysteine up to the phenylalanine, the CDR3 has a length of 14 residues. Solely the CDR3 DNA is kept, with 42 bases framed from the first base. The TCR beta CDR3 regions were amplified from RNA transcripts. A first-round RT-PCR of the TCR CDR3 used the HTBI primer set with the Qiagen OneStep RT-PCR kit. A second multiplex PCR round built the libraries, followed by size selection and purification. Libraries were sequenced paired-end with 100 bp reads on an Illumina HiSeq2000. In the original analysis: SOAPnuke was used to process the raw data, removing reads that contained adapters or uncalled bases, had a mean Phred below 15, or lacked an exact match to the constant primer or identifier. High-quality paired reads were merged using COPE v1.2.5, and each unique nucleotide sequence was defined as a clonotype. MiTCR v1.1 was used to align the clonotypes against IMGT TRBV, TRBD and TRBJ reference segments. Only V-J combinations with frequency above 0.0001, covering 99% to 99.2% of repertoires, were analysed. A TCS score was defined as the ratio between F50 (clonal expansion) and ExV (chaos), using BLOSUM62-based TCRdist between CDR3 peptides within each V-J. Welch's t-statistics and random forest reduced some 510 V-J features to fewer than 15, which were used in a naive Bayes classifier (R e1071). TCRdb itself trimmed the public reads at Q25 with fastp, ran MiXCR and retained productive beta chains. Rows with a matching CDR3 protein are joined into one entry that keeps the most common DNA and genes. TCRdb, not the original authors, processed these V and J calls. This sample is represented by over 450,000 distinct CDR3 sequences; 14% of them were singletons. Less than 20% of the sample is held by the ten biggest clonotypes.

A patient counted as having stable Graves' hyperthyroidism if no progression to ophthalmopathy occurred over 18 months of follow-up. The hyperthyroidism patients were between 18 and 65 years old and newly diagnosed, with a disease duration of less than 2 months. Any patient with an uncontrolled infection, another autoimmune disease, pregnancy or lactation was excluded. Diagnoses were established on the basis of clinical symptoms, serum thyroxine and TRAb, thyroid ultrasound, and orbital computed tomography. Ficoll-Paque density gradient centrifugation was used to isolate PBMCs from 8 to 10 ml of fresh peripheral blood. Total RNA was extracted using Trizol reagent, and RNA quality was assessed on an Agilent 2100 Bioanalyzer.

This chain is built from TRBV28 and TRBJ2-7; the D gene is possibly TRBD2, with 6 bases matching. The sample comprised blood. The clonotype was recovered from a woman aged 18 to 35 with Graves' hyperthyroidism. The CDR3 region reads CASSFWGDSYEQYF. Read as DNA, the sequence is TGTGCCAGCAGTTTTTGGGGGGACTCCTACGAGCAGTACTTC.